This T cell receptor beta chain was recovered during a study of cytomegalovirus exposure and HLA in healthy donors. Between the trimmed V and J ends, which lost 1 base and 4 bases, there was a span of 11 bases. Germline CDR1 is SGHTA and CDR2 is FQGNSA. The CDR3 covers 15 residues. About this clone itself: Its cognate antigen is unknown.

The study, taken as a whole, reports: Previous analysis showed most TCR beta V segments were productive about 90% or about 30% of the time. Certain indistinguishable V segments, among them TRBV6-2 and TRBV6-3, were excluded. Immune exposure was documented only through CMV serostatus.

Researchers ran the PCR with 60 Vbeta and 13 Jbeta primers. Profiling relied on immunoSEQ multiplex PCR, and the TCRdb table lists in-frame clones only, not all of them. Here the sample spans about 170,000 clones, more than 80% being singletons. This TCR was sampled from a woman aged 18-35 years in good health and CMV-seropositive. The sample consisted of PBMCs. The chain recombines TRBV7-2 with TRBJ1-3; no clear D gene. CDR3 region: CASSLVRVVGNTIYF. CDR3 nucleotides: TGTGCCAGCAGCTTAGTGCGTGTGGTAGGAAACACCATATATTTT.